This note documents a single TCR beta chain sequence. This specimen belongs to a study of neoadjuvant nivolumab and ipilimumab in lung cancer. This CDR3 region has 15 residues. In germline, CDR1 is SGHVS, CDR2 FNYEAQ. V lost 0 bases and J lost 1, with 7 bases in between. Using immunoSEQ multiplex PCR, the repertoire was profiled, and TCRdb retains in-frame clones only, with some absent. The data show about 20,000 clones, 65% to 85% seen once. The sequenced sample was tumor tissue, obtained after neoadjuvant nivolumab, alone or with ipilimumab, at or shortly before surgery. The chain has TRBV7-6 and TRBJ1-5; D is perhaps TRBD1 (5 bases). This TCR derives from an adult with non-small cell lung cancer. The DNA for the CDR3 is TGTGCCAGCAGCTTAGCGGCAGGGAGCAATCAGCCCCAGCATTTT. Residues: CASSLAAGSNQPQHF.